This T cell receptor (beta chain) was sequenced for a study of T cells in Graves' hyperthyroidism and ophthalmopathy. Study findings and constraints: Most thyroid clonotypes that were expanded above 0.001 also turned up in blood.

Many counts were recorded for this clonotype. Its antigen is as yet unknown. Amplification of TCR beta CDR3 regions was performed using RNA transcripts as template. Researchers ran a first-round RT-PCR on the TCR CDR3 using the HTBI primer set. TCRdb independently ran MiXCR on the multiplex PCR reads; one entry per CDR3 protein. Counted here are some 650,000 distinct CDR3 sequences, around 15% occurring once; the ten biggest clones make up roughly 3%. CDR3 size: 16 residues. From germline, CDR1 is SGHNT and CDR2 YYREEE (reference sequence). V gave up 4 bases and J gave up 6 bases, with 20 bases separating them. Thyroid ultrasound, orbital computed tomography, clinical symptoms, and serum thyroxine and TRAb underpinned diagnoses.

This sequence joins TRBV5-4 and TRBJ2-1; maybe TRBD2 (5 bases). The receptor was isolated from a woman in her thirties or forties with Graves' ophthalmopathy. Sequenced sample: blood. As DNA, the CDR3 is TGTGCCAGCAGCCGCCCGGCCGGACTGGATGGCAATGAGCAGTTCTTC. Translation: CASSRPAGLDGNEQFF.